The T cell receptor (beta chain) described here comes from a study of blood T cell repertoires in COVID-19. Only in-frame clones appear in the TCRdb table, and some are missing; sequencing was by immunoSEQ multiplex PCR. The table lists roughly 80,000 clones, about 87% of them singletons. CDR3 length: 15 residues. The V end was cut by 2 bases, the J end by 5 bases, with 14 bases between. Germline V lookup: CDR1 SGHAT, CDR2 FQNNGV. The material sequenced was peripheral blood. This clonotype originated in a human donor in a cohort sampled during active COVID-19. The chain carries TRBV11-2 and TRBJ2-3; D gene uncertain. The CDR3 spells CASSLTAPPRDTQYF. Here the CDR3 DNA reads TGTGCCAGCAGCTTAACTGCCCCCCCAAGAGATACGCAGTATTTT.